This T cell receptor (beta chain) comes out of a study of blood T cell repertoires in COVID-19. Study at large: From the United States, Italy and Spain came samples of acute and convalescent COVID-19. PBMCs, B-cell-depleted T cells, or T cells provided the cDNA or gDNA that made up the material.

Germline loops: CDR1 LNHDA, CDR2 SQIVND (reference sequence). The CDR3 consists of 17 residues. The junction had 6 bases not matched to a gene; V was cut back by 1 base and J by 3 bases. How the authors handled the data: Estimation of nucleated cell counts was performed using reference gene primer amplification. The repertoire was sequenced with immunoSEQ multiplex PCR; TCRdb's copy has only in-frame clones and lacks some. The D gene and trimming were derived from the DNA, and the V and J assignments and clone size from that table. The sample has 150,000 to 200,000 clones, around four fifths seen once; the top ten hold roughly 18%.

The source of this sequence is a woman at least 80 years old with acute or convalescent COVID-19. V usage is TRBV19 and J usage is TRBJ2-2; TRBD1 matches 9 bases. What was sequenced was peripheral blood. The CDR3 loop reads CASSIANRGRYTGELFF. CDR3 nucleotide sequence: TGTGCCAGTAGTATAGCTAACAGGGGGCGATACACCGGGGAGCTGTTTTTT.